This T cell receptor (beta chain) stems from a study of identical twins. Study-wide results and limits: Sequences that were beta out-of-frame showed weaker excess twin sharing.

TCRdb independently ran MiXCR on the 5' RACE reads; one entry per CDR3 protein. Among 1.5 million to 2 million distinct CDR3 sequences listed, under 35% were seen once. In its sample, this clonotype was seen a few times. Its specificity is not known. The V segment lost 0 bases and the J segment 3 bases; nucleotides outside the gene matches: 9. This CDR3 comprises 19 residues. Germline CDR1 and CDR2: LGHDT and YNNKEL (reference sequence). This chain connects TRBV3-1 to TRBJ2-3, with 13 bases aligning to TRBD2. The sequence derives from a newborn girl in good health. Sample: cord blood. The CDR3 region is CASSQDGIGTSGKTDTQYF. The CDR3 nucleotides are TGTGCCAGCAGCCAAGATGGGATCGGGACTAGCGGGAAGACAGATACGCAGTATTTT.